Shown below are 27 T cell receptor beta chains from a single sample sequenced in a study of identical twins. TCRdb independently ran MiXCR on the 5' RACE reads; one entry per CDR3 protein. The sample yields 550,000 to 800,000 distinct CDR3 sequences, under 8.5% seen once. The sample was also reused in another study, on yellow fever vaccine responses in identical twins.

Specimen: PBMCs. These receptor sequences come from a woman between 18 and 29 years old in good health.

In its sample, this clonotype was seen many times. The genes are TRBV24-1 and TRBJ2-2; TRBD2 is a possible D gene (7 bases). The CDR3 extends over 17 amino acids. Trimming pared 5 bases from V and 5 bases from J, leaving 20 bases between. The germline V gene encodes CDR1 KGHDR and CDR2 SFDVKD. The CDR3: CATSAEGGGLGTGELFF. In DNA form, the CDR3 reads TGTGCCACCAGTGCAGAAGGGGGAGGGCTTGGGACCGGGGAGCTGTTTTTT.

This sequence joins TRBV11-2 and TRBJ2-1; TRBD2 aligns across 11 bases. Germline CDR1 is SGHAT and CDR2 is FQNNGV. The CDR3 totals 15 residues. After removal of 5 bases from V and 9 bases from J, the junction contained 9 bases not matched to a gene. The CDR3 protein is CASSATLAGASEQFF. The CDR3 DNA reads TGTGCCAGCAGCGCCACACTAGCGGGGGCAAGTGAGCAGTTCTTC.

This clonotype has only a few counts. V is TRBV15 and J is TRBJ1-6; possibly TRBD1 for D (6 bases). Trimming cost V 3 bases and J 6 bases, with 12 bases left between them. Germline CDR1 LNHNV, CDR2 YYDKDF (reference sequence). The CDR3 consists of 15 residues. The CDR3: CATSSRTVSNSPLHF. For the CDR3, the DNA is TGTGCCACCAGCAGCCGGACAGTGAGTAATTCACCCCTCCACTTT.

A few counts support this clonotype. V gene TRBV15 combines with J gene TRBJ2-1, with 11 bases fitting TRBD2. The length of the CDR3 is 14 residues. Trimming cost V 5 bases and J 8 bases; bases outside gene matches: 5. Germline CDR1 LNHNV, CDR2 YYDKDF (reference sequence). CDR3 residues: CATSGGLAEHEQFF. Written as DNA, the CDR3 is TGTGCCACCAGCGGGGGACTAGCGGAGCATGAGCAGTTCTTC.

Many counts were recorded for this clonotype. The chain links TRBV20-1 to TRBJ1-1; no clear D. Germline assignment: CDR1 DFQATT and CDR2 SNEGSKA (reference sequence). The ends were cut back, 5 bases at V and 6 bases at J, with 19 bases in the middle. This CDR3 spans 14 amino acids. The CDR3 is CSAPRTASTPEAFF. DNA of the CDR3: TGCAGTGCTCCCAGGACGGCTTCAACACCTGAAGCTTTCTTT.

In its sample, this clonotype was seen many times. The V gene is TRBV28, the J gene TRBJ2-7, with 7 bases matching TRBD1. This CDR3 contains 14 residues. Germline V CDR1 and CDR2: MDHEN, SYDVKM. V shed 4 bases, J shed 0 bases, and the junction held 3 bases outside the gene matches. The CDR3 DNA reads TGTGCCAGCAGTTCTCGACAGGGCTCCTACGAGCAGTACGTC. It translates to CASSSRQGSYEQYV.

The chain uses TRBV20-1 and TRBJ1-1; D remains unclear. This CDR3 is 12 amino acids long. Germline V gene lookup returns CDR1 DFQATT and CDR2 SNEGSKA (reference sequence). The ends were cut back, 5 bases at V and 1 base at J, with 8 bases in the middle. Here the CDR3 DNA reads TGCAGTGCTGCCAGAGAGAACACTGAAGCTTTCTTT. Translated: CSAARENTEAFF.

This clonotype was detected a few times. This chain links TRBV7-7 with TRBJ2-5; D not certain. Trimming took 5 bases from V and 1 from J, leaving 14 bases between them. The CDR3 loop spans 15 amino acids. Per germline, CDR1 SSHAT and CDR2 FNYEAQ (reference sequence). CDR3 protein: CASSQLTNSQETQYF. In DNA form, the CDR3 reads TGTGCCAGCAGCCAGTTGACAAACAGCCAAGAGACCCAGTACTTC.

The sample holds many counts of this clonotype. The genes are TRBV7-3 and TRBJ2-2; no reliable D call. Deletions cut 1 base from V and 0 bases from J, with 9 bases between. CDR3 length equals 16 residues. The germline gives CDR1 SGHTA, CDR2 FQGTGA. The CDR3 DNA sequence: TGTGCCAGCAGCTTAAATGTGGCCGCGAACACCGGGGAGCTGTTTTTT. It is translated as CASSLNVAANTGELFF.

The CDR3 region is CAIRDGSGRFFF. As DNA, the CDR3 is TGTGCCATCAGGGACGGTAGCGGGAGATTTTTCTTC. The J gene is TRBJ2-1, the V gene TRBV10-3; 9 bases fit TRBD2. V lost 6 bases to trimming and J lost 16 bases; unmatched junction nucleotides: 10. CDR1 and CDR2 (germline): ENHRY, SYGVKD. The CDR3 runs to 12 residues.

This clonotype was detected only a few times. The V call is TRBV5-1, the J call TRBJ2-3; TRBD2 is a possible D gene (6 bases). The CDR3 totals 15 residues. Per germline, CDR1 SGHRS and CDR2 YFSETQ. V lost 0 bases and J lost 6, with 14 bases in between. For the CDR3, the DNA is TGCGCCAGCAGCTTGGAACTAGCACCAGGCGATACGCAGTATTTT. It yields the protein CASSLELAPGDTQYF.

At least ten counts were recorded for this clonotype. The chain has TRBV20-1 and TRBJ2-7; no reliable D call. From germline, CDR1 is DFQATT and CDR2 SNEGSKA (reference sequence). V gave up 6 bases and J gave up 2 bases, with 11 bases separating them. The CDR3 has 12 residues. The CDR3 protein is CSASGQPYEQYV. The CDR3, as DNA: TGCAGTGCCTCCGGGCAACCCTACGAGCAGTACGTC.

This clonotype occurred many times. The genes are TRBV24-1 and TRBJ2-1, with 9 bases that match TRBD2. CDR3 length: 15 amino acids. Germline-derived CDR1 and CDR2 are KGHDR and SFDVKD. V lost 5 bases to trimming and J lost 4 bases; unmatched junction nucleotides: 5. CDR3 sequence: CATSVAGAFYNEQFF. For the CDR3, the DNA is TGTGCCACCAGTGTAGCGGGAGCTTTTTACAATGAGCAGTTCTTC.

This clonotype was seen a few times. The V call is TRBV10-3, the J call TRBJ2-7; D call uncertain. The germline V gene encodes CDR1 ENHRY and CDR2 SYGVKD. Trimming left V 8 bases short and J 6 bases short, with 11 bases between. The CDR3 is 11 amino acids. The CDR3 DNA reads TGTGCCATCGCTGCACGGGTCGAGCAGTACTTC. This codes for CAIAARVEQYF.

This clonotype has a count of ten or more. The V call is TRBV5-1, the J call TRBJ2-1; D unresolved. This CDR3 comprises 17 residues. Trimming removed 1 base from V and 2 bases from J, with 16 bases in between. The V gene's germline CDR1 is SGHRS and CDR2 YFSETQ. The CDR3 DNA is TGCGCCAGCAGCTTGAGCCCGGATTACTCAACCTACAATGAGCAGTTCTTC. Translating it yields CASSLSPDYSTYNEQFF.

This clonotype was seen more than once but under ten times. In nucleotides, the CDR3 is TGCGCCAGCAGCCTCTATGGGGGGAGGGCCCTCGAGGGCAATGAGCAGTTCTTC. It translates to CASSLYGGRALEGNEQFF. This sequence joins TRBV5-1 and TRBJ2-1; 7 bases are a match to TRBD2. V shed 4 bases, J shed 6 bases, and the junction held 19 bases outside the gene matches. CDR1 and CDR2 from the germline V gene are SGHRS and YFSETQ. This CDR3 region has 18 residues.

This clonotype has more than one count but fewer than ten. The gene calls are TRBV12-3 or TRBV12-4 and TRBJ1-2, with D unresolved. There are 14 residues in the CDR3. V was clipped by 5 bases and J by 1 base, with 11 bases between them. The CDR3 protein is CASSETLNNYGYTF. Here the CDR3 DNA reads TGTGCCAGCAGTGAAACCCTAAATAACTATGGCTACACCTTC.

V usage is TRBV3-1 and J usage is TRBJ1-5, with TRBD1 identical over 7 bases. The CDR3 is made up of 14 amino acids. Looked up from germline, CDR1 is LGHDT and CDR2 is YNNKEL (reference sequence). Germline trimming cut 5 bases from V and 2 bases from J; bases unmatched to any gene: 3. This CDR3 reads CASSYRGRNQPQHF. The CDR3 region has the DNA TGTGCCAGCAGCTACAGGGGTCGCAATCAGCCCCAGCATTTT.

As to this clonotype: The germline gene is not matched at one end of the junction; a read error may be the cause. The V gene is TRBV5-1, the J gene TRBJ2-7; tentative D call: TRBD2 (6 bases). CDR1 SGHRS and CDR2 YFSETQ come from the germline V gene. CDR3 length: 13 residues. Here the CDR3 DNA reads TGCGCCAGCAGCCTCGGGACTTTCGACGATCAGTACTTC. This codes for CASSLGTFDDQYF.

This clonotype showed up just a few times. The V gene is TRBV6-1, the J gene TRBJ2-5, with 10 nucleotides matching TRBD2. Germline trimming cut 5 bases from V and 2 bases from J; bases unmatched to any gene: 14. CDR1 MNHNS and CDR2 SASEGT come from the germline V gene. The CDR3 is 18 residues long. The CDR3 DNA reads as TGTGCCAGCAGTCAATTTAGGCTAGCGGGGGCCTTTCAAGAGACCCAGTACTTC. It specifies CASSQFRLAGAFQETQYF.

The chain couples TRBV20-1 to TRBJ1-2; possible D gene TRBD1, 6 bases. Germline V CDR1 and CDR2: DFQATT, SNEGSKA (reference sequence). The V gene lost 5 bases and the J gene lost 1 base, with 14 bases spanning the gap. This CDR3 region has 14 residues. The CDR3 sequence: CSAPGASSNYGYTF. In DNA form, the CDR3 reads TGCAGTGCTCCGGGGGCGAGCAGTAACTATGGCTACACCTTC.

This clonotype was picked up a small number of times. The chain links TRBV11-2 to TRBJ2-3; TRBD1 might be the D (6 bases). Germline V gene sequence: CDR1 SGHAT, CDR2 FQNNGV. This CDR3 is 17 amino acids long. Trimming took 2 bases from V and 2 from J, leaving 17 bases between them. The CDR3 DNA reads TGTGCCAGCAGCTTAAAAGCAGGGGACGGACACACAGATACGCAGTATTTT. Translated: CASSLKAGDGHTDTQYF.

V and J are TRBV10-3 and TRBJ2-7, with D maybe TRBD2 (5 bases). CDR1 is ENHRY and CDR2 is SYGVKD in the germline V gene. The CDR3 has 13 residues. V was cut by 7 bases and J by 6 bases, with 16 bases left in between. In DNA form, the CDR3 reads TGTGCCATCAAAGGGTTAGAGGCGGGCGAGCAGTACTTC. It is translated as CAIKGLEAGEQYF.

This clonotype was detected many times. V gene TRBV10-3 combines with J gene TRBJ1-1; a possible D gene is TRBD1 (6 bases). Germline CDR1 and CDR2: ENHRY and SYGVKD. Trimming pared 7 bases from V and 1 base from J, leaving 16 bases between. The length of the CDR3 is 15 residues. The CDR3 DNA is TGTGCCATCAATGATCCCGGACAGAAGAACACTGAAGCTTTCTTT. It is translated as CAINDPGQKNTEAFF.

The table lists this clonotype with many counts. The chain employs TRBV7-9 and TRBJ1-2; TRBD1 matches at 8 bases. Germline CDR1 and CDR2: SEHNR and FQNEAQ (reference sequence). There are 15 residues in the CDR3. J was trimmed by 5 bases and V by 5 bases; bases with no gene match: 10. The CDR3 protein is CASSLPGQEGYGYTF. As DNA, the CDR3 is TGTGCCAGCAGCCTGCCGGGACAGGAGGGGTATGGCTACACCTTC.

This clonotype was seen a handful of times. The chain combines TRBV20-1 with TRBJ2-1; unclear D gene. The ends were cut back, 5 bases at V and 0 bases at J, with 8 bases in the middle. The CDR3 is made up of 13 amino acids. CDR1 is DFQATT, CDR2 SNEGSKA, per germline (reference sequence). The CDR3 loop is CSADASSYNEQFF. The CDR3 bases are TGCAGTGCTGACGCGAGCTCCTACAATGAGCAGTTCTTC.

This clonotype was found many times. The chain is built from TRBV27 and TRBJ2-1; perhaps TRBD1 as D (6 bases). V was shortened by 8 bases and J by 2 bases, with 10 bases between the two germline ends. Germline V gene data show CDR1 as MNHEY and CDR2 as SMNVEV (reference sequence). The CDR3 runs 13 residues. The CDR3 spells CASSRDTYNEQFF. The CDR3 coding sequence is TGTGCCAGCTCCCGGGACACCTACAATGAGCAGTTCTTC.